The clone carrying this T cell receptor (beta chain) showed up just a few times. The antigen is not known. These data originate in a study of T-cell memory formation after mild COVID-19. Study-wide points: Contracting CD8+ clones were enriched in EMRA, CD4+ mainly in CM and EM. Contracting clones, day 15 to 85, had balanced CD4/CD8, and later expanders favored CD4+. The appearance of some responding clones in pre-infection memory suggested that cross-reactive memory joined.

From 5'RACE with constant-segment primers came TCR alpha and TCR beta cDNA libraries that carried sample barcodes and UMIs. TCRdb re-analysed the 5' RACE reads in MiXCR, keeping a single row per CDR3 protein. The sample lists 150,000 to 200,000 distinct CDR3 sequences, roughly 15% occurring once. The V gene end was trimmed by 0 bases and the J gene end by 3 bases; junction bases not matched to a gene: 28. Germline CDR1 DFQATT, CDR2 SNEGSKA (reference sequence). The CDR3 totals 22 residues. The J gene is TRBJ2-7, the V gene TRBV20-1; 8 nucleotides agree with TRBD1. This clonotype was obtained from an adult woman who had mild COVID-19 (a few samples of this study predate the infection). Cell type and time point are not known. Sequencing was performed on PBMCs or a T cell subset sorted from them (not recorded which). The CDR3 reads CSAREISPQGASTTTRYYEQYF. In nucleotides, the CDR3 is TGCAGTGCTAGAGAGATCTCCCCCCAGGGGGCCTCTACTACTACTCGCTACTACGAGCAGTACTTC.